A single sample is the source of the 31 T cell receptor beta chains below, sequenced in a study of OX40 agonist ivuxolimab in advanced cancers. The repertoire was sequenced with immunoSEQ multiplex PCR; TCRdb's copy has only in-frame clones and lacks some. The sample lists 45,000 to 50,000 clones, 80% to 90% occurring once. Here the sequenced sample was CD4+ or CD8+ T cells sorted from blood, taken in a trial of the OX40 agonist ivuxolimab. The origin of the receptors is an adult with an advanced solid tumor such as melanoma, head and neck, liver or kidney cancer.

The chain employs TRBV7-8 and TRBJ2-3; D unclear. Trimming removed 1 base at V and 1 base at J, with 6 bases between. CDR1 and CDR2 (germline): SGHVS, FQNEAQ. The CDR3 has 14 residues. Here the CDR3 reads CASSLGRRTDTQYF. The CDR3 DNA reads as TGTGCCAGCAGCTTAGGGCGGCGCACAGATACGCAGTATTTT.

This chain links TRBV9 with TRBJ1-2; D remains ambiguous. V lost 5 bases and J 8 bases, leaving 16 bases between the germline ends. The CDR3 spans 13 residues. The germline CDR1 and CDR2 sequences are SGDLS and YYNGEE. This CDR3 reads CASSHDGNPGYTF. The CDR3 DNA sequence: TGTGCCAGCAGTCACGACGGAAACCCAGGCTACACCTTC.

The CDR3 nucleotides are TGTGCCAGTAGTATGAATTCAGGGAACGAGCAGTACTTC. This encodes CASSMNSGNEQYF. The gene calls are TRBV19 and TRBJ2-7; D possibly corresponds to TRBD1 (5 bases). The CDR3 has 13 amino acids. Germline lookup yields CDR1 LNHDA and CDR2 SQIVND (reference sequence). Trimming stripped 3 bases from V and 5 bases from J, with 11 bases between.

This clone was recorded a few times. This chain links TRBV7-2 with TRBJ1-3; D is undetermined. V was trimmed by 2 bases and J by 0 bases, leaving 11 bases between them. The germline CDR1 and CDR2 sequences are SGHTA and FQGNSA. This CDR3 is built from 16 residues. The CDR3, as DNA: TGTGCCAGCAGCTTATACGGTGGGAGCTCTGGAAACACCATATATTTT. This sequence encodes CASSLYGGSSGNTIYF.

This clone was counted a few times. V usage is TRBV30 and J usage is TRBJ1-6; D might be TRBD1 (6 bases). Deletions cut 1 base from V and 16 bases from J, with 17 bases between. The CDR3 covers 13 residues. Per germline, CDR1 GTSNPN and CDR2 SVGIG (reference sequence). CDR3 residues: CAWSESGQPELHF. CDR3 DNA sequence: TGTGCCTGGAGTGAGAGCGGACAGCCTGAGCTCCACTTT.

The V and J genes are TRBV7-2 and TRBJ1-1; tentative D call: TRBD1 (6 bases). CDR1 is SGHTA and CDR2 is FQGNSA in the germline V gene. With 0 bases removed from V and 0 bases from J, the gap between germline ends came to 11 bases. This CDR3 comprises 16 residues. For the CDR3, the DNA is TGTGCCAGCAGCTTAGCAGGGTCAGGGGTGAACACTGAAGCTTTCTTT. Protein: CASSLAGSGVNTEAFF.

The J gene is TRBJ1-6, the V gene TRBV30; 10 positions agree with TRBD1. Trimming removed 1 base from V and 5 bases from J; junction bases left unmatched: 8. Germline CDR1 is GTSNPN and CDR2 is SVGIG (reference sequence). The length of the CDR3 is 17 residues. For the CDR3, the DNA is TGTGCCTGGAGTGGGGGACTAGGACAGGGGGATAATTCACCCCTCCACTTT. Its protein is CAWSGGLGQGDNSPLHF. The full variable domain, rest sourced from reference TRBV30 and TRBJ1-6, is SQTIHQWPATLVQPVGSPLSLECTVEGTSNPNLYWYRQAAGRGLQLLFYSVGIGQISSEVPQNLSASRPQDRQFILSSKKLLLSDSGFYLCAWSGGLGQGDNSPLHFGNGTRLTVT.

This clone turned up a few times. V gene TRBV19 combines with J gene TRBJ2-5, with 7 nucleotides matching TRBD2. CDR3 length: 17 amino acids. V was clipped by 5 bases and J by 2 bases; unmatched bases: 14. Looked up from germline, CDR1 is LNHDA and CDR2 is SQIVND (reference sequence). For the CDR3, the DNA is TGTGCCAGTAGTCCCCCAAGGGAGGGCGTGGATCAAGAGACCCAGTACTTC. Translated, it gives CASSPPREGVDQETQYF.

This chain uses TRBV2 with TRBJ1-5; D is undetermined. CDR1 is SNHLY, CDR2 FYNNEI, per germline. The CDR3 is made up of 16 amino acids. V was shortened by 5 bases and J by 2 bases, with 16 bases between the two germline ends. The chain's CDR3 is CASSPLGSAGNQPQHF. The CDR3 coding sequence is TGTGCCAGCAGTCCCCTGGGTTCAGCGGGCAATCAGCCCCAGCATTTT. Together with reference TRBV2 and TRBJ1-5, the CDR3 gives the full variable domain: EPEVTQTPSHQVTQMGQEVILRCVPISNHLYFYWYRQILGQKVEFLVSFYNNEISEKSEIFDDQFSVERPDGSNFTLKIRSTKLEDSAMYFCASSPLGSAGNQPQHFGDGTRLSIL.

The chain links TRBV5-1 to TRBJ2-3; possibly TRBD2 for D (5 bases). V was cut by 0 bases and J by 5 bases, with 10 bases left in between. CDR1 and CDR2 from the germline V gene are SGHRS and YFSETQ. The length of the CDR3 is 14 residues. The CDR3 bases are TGCGCCAGCAGCTTGGCACAAACTAGAGATACGCAGTATTTT. Translation: CASSLAQTRDTQYF.

The genes are TRBV13 and TRBJ2-3; unclear D gene. The CDR3 covers 12 residues. Trimming shortened V by 5 bases and J by 6 bases, and 9 bases separated the two germline ends. Germline V lookup: CDR1 PRHDT, CDR2 FYEKMQ (reference sequence). The CDR3 here is CASSPTSDTQYF. The DNA of the CDR3 is TGTGCCAGCAGCCCGACCTCTGATACGCAGTATTTT.

This chain joins TRBV6-4 and TRBJ2-1; 8 bases align to TRBD2. Germline lookup yields CDR1 MRHNA and CDR2 SNTAGT. V trimming: 4 bases; J trimming: 3 bases; junction bases outside the gene matches: 5. The CDR3 contains 15 residues. The CDR3 loop reads CASSVLAGSYNEQFF. In DNA, the CDR3 is TGTGCCAGCAGTGTGCTAGCGGGCAGCTACAATGAGCAGTTCTTC.

On this clone itself: Relative to the germline gene, one junction end is altered; a read error may explain this. The genes are TRBV2 and TRBJ2-1; TRBD2 aligns across 10 bases. Germline V lookup: CDR1 SNHLY, CDR2 FYNNEI. CDR3 length equals 14 residues. Here the CDR3 reads CASTEGGASGRGIF. The CDR3, as DNA: TGTGCCAGCACCGAGGGGGGTGCTAGCGGGAGAGGCATCTTC.

The gene calls are TRBV11-2 and TRBJ2-1; D could derive from TRBD1 or TRBD2 (5 bases each). Germline CDR1 SGHAT, CDR2 FQNNGV. V dropped 4 bases and J dropped 5 bases, with 9 bases sitting between them. CDR3 size: 13 residues. CDR3 nucleotides: TGTGCCAGCAGCTCGGGACGCCACAATGAGCAGTTCTTC. Protein: CASSSGRHNEQFF. Filled out from reference TRBV11-2 and TRBJ2-1, the complete variable domain reads EAGVAQSPRYKIIEKRQSVAFWCNPISGHATLYWYQQILGQGPKLLIQFQNNGVVDDSQLPKDRFSAERLKGVDSTLKIQPAKLEDSAVYLCASSSGRHNEQFFGPGTRLTVL.

A single count supports this clone. The rearrangement joins TRBV4-1 to TRBJ2-3, with D perhaps TRBD1 or TRBD2 (5 bases each). Between the trimmed V and J ends, which lost 0 bases and 1 base, there was a span of 14 bases. CDR1 and CDR2 (germline): MGHRA, YSYEKL. CDR3 length: 17 residues. CDR3 region: CASSQEGWQGRTDTQYF. In nucleotides, the CDR3 is TGCGCCAGCAGCCAAGAGGGTTGGCAGGGACGCACAGATACGCAGTATTTT.

The rearrangement uses TRBV7-2 and TRBJ2-2; perhaps TRBD2 as D (5 bases). The CDR3 covers 14 residues. Trimming took 4 bases from V and 6 from J, leaving 12 bases between them. Germline V gene data show CDR1 as SGHTA and CDR2 as FQGNSA. CDR3 amino acids: CASSSAGVAGELFF. The DNA of the CDR3 is TGTGCCAGCAGCTCAGCCGGGGTGGCCGGGGAGCTGTTTTTT.

The gene calls are TRBV6-5 and TRBJ2-7, with 10 bases that match TRBD2. The junction had 3 bases not matched to a gene; V was cut back by 4 bases and J by 3 bases. CDR3 length: 14 amino acids. CDR1 and CDR2 from the germline V gene are MNHEY and SVGAGI. The CDR3 DNA reads as TGTGCCAGCAGTTCCTCTAGCGGGAGCTACGAGCAGTACTTC. Amino acids: CASSSSSGSYEQYF.

This chain connects TRBV29-1 to TRBJ1-2; D possibly corresponds to TRBD1 (5 bases). Looked up from germline, CDR1 is SQVTM and CDR2 is ANQGSEA. The CDR3 is made up of 13 amino acids. The V gene lost 4 bases and the J gene lost 6 bases, with 15 bases spanning the gap. This chain's CDR3 is CSVAGGFGNGYTF. The CDR3 region has the DNA TGCAGCGTTGCGGGGGGATTTGGAAATGGCTACACCTTC.

V and J are TRBV7-2 and TRBJ1-1, with D uncertain. Looked up from germline, CDR1 is SGHTA and CDR2 is FQGNSA. Trimming cost V 2 bases and J 5 bases, with 18 bases left between them. The length of the CDR3 is 16 residues. The CDR3 coding sequence is TGTGCCAGCAGCTTAAGGTCGGTCCCGGGAGGGACTGAAGCTTTCTTT. It is translated as CASSLRSVPGGTEAFF.

V gene TRBV4-3 combines with J gene TRBJ2-5; D tentatively reads TRBD1 or TRBD2 (5 bases each). Trimming left V 1 base short and J 5 bases short, with 14 bases between. The CDR3 contains 15 residues. Germline CDR1 is LGHNA and CDR2 is YSLEER. The CDR3 sequence: CASSQAGTLRETQYF. CDR3 nucleotide sequence: TGCGCCAGCAGCCAAGCCGGGACCCTCCGGGAGACCCAGTACTTC.

V gene TRBV5-4 combines with J gene TRBJ2-7; 9 nucleotides line up with TRBD1. The CDR3 has 15 residues. Germline CDR1 SGHNT, CDR2 YYREEE (reference sequence). After removal of 4 bases from V and 3 bases from J, the junction contained 8 bases not matched to a gene. For the CDR3, the DNA is TGTGCCAGCAGCCAGGAGGGACAGGGCTTCTACGAGCAGTACTTC. Amino acids: CASSQEGQGFYEQYF.

CDR3: CASRRGSGYGYTF. The DNA of the CDR3 is TGTGCCAGCAGGAGGGGGTCCGGCTATGGCTACACCTTC. The V gene is TRBV6-1, the J gene TRBJ1-2; the D gene is possibly TRBD1 (6 bases). The length of the CDR3 is 13 residues. Germline V gene lookup returns CDR1 MNHNS and CDR2 SASEGT. V lost 6 bases and J lost 4, with 12 bases in between.

This chain joins TRBV10-3 and TRBJ2-5; D remains ambiguous. V lost 0 bases and J lost 0, with 5 bases in between. The CDR3 length is 14 residues. CDR1 ENHRY and CDR2 SYGVKD come from the germline V gene. The CDR3 is CAISESDYQETQYF. Here the CDR3 DNA reads TGTGCCATCAGTGAGTCAGACTACCAAGAGACCCAGTACTTC.

Concerning this clone itself: One end of the junction is discordant with germline, which a read error may explain. The chain carries TRBV15 and TRBJ2-5; the D gene is possibly TRBD2 (7 bases). CDR1 is LNHNV, CDR2 YYDKDF, per germline (reference sequence). The CDR3 runs to 14 residues. The CDR3 nucleotides read TGTGCCACCACCAGAAGGGGGGGCGCGGAGACCCAGTACTTC. This gives the protein CATTRRGGAETQYF.

V and J are TRBV9 and TRBJ2-2; 10 bases agree with TRBD1. V was pared by 3 bases and J by 6 bases, with 8 bases of the junction left unmatched. Germline V gene data show CDR1 as SGDLS and CDR2 as YYNGEE. The CDR3 has 16 residues. CDR3 sequence (DNA): TGTGCCAGCAGCGGGGACAGGGGACTGGACTCCGGGGAGCTGTTTTTT. It is translated as CASSGDRGLDSGELFF.

V gene TRBV10-3 combines with J gene TRBJ1-1, with D perhaps TRBD1 (5 bases). The CDR3 runs to 13 residues. V shed 0 bases and J shed 7 bases, with 9 bases lying between them. Per the germline V gene, CDR1 is ENHRY and CDR2 is SYGVKD. The CDR3 DNA is TGTGCCATCAGTGAGTCGAGGGGCGGTGAAGCTTTCTTT. Residues: CAISESRGGEAFF.

The chain links TRBV18 to TRBJ1-6; D is perhaps TRBD1 (5 bases). The CDR3 consists of 17 residues. V lost 2 bases and J lost 9, with 20 bases in between. Germline lookup yields CDR1 KGHSH and CDR2 LQKENI. The CDR3 loop is CASSPRSSGGRRSPLHF. The CDR3 DNA reads TGTGCCAGCTCACCAAGGTCTTCCGGGGGAAGGCGTTCACCCCTCCACTTT.

V gene TRBV15 combines with J gene TRBJ2-5, with 13 bases lining up with TRBD2. The CDR3 totals 18 residues. The germline CDR1 and CDR2 sequences are LNHNV and YYDKDF (reference sequence). J gave up 4 bases and V 5 bases, and 13 bases lay outside the gene matches. This CDR3 is CATSGRLGLAGVRETQYF. Written as DNA, the CDR3 is TGTGCCACCAGCGGCCGACTCGGACTAGCGGGAGTAAGAGAGACCCAGTACTTC.

The genes are TRBV5-1 and TRBJ2-2; TRBD1 or TRBD2 may be the D gene (5 bases each). Germline V gene sequence: CDR1 SGHRS, CDR2 YFSETQ. The CDR3 is 16 residues long. V lost 2 bases and J lost 4, with 15 bases in between. This CDR3 is CASSLVRGRTTGELFF. The CDR3 DNA reads TGCGCCAGCAGCTTAGTGAGGGGTAGGACCACCGGGGAGCTGTTTTTT.

This chain joins TRBV5-4 and TRBJ2-2; D perhaps matches TRBD2 (6 bases). In germline, CDR1 is SGHNT, CDR2 YYREEE (reference sequence). V gave up 1 base and J gave up 6 bases, with 13 bases separating them. The CDR3 runs 15 residues. This CDR3 reads CASSLQKGGAGELFF. The CDR3 nucleotides read TGTGCCAGCAGCTTGCAAAAGGGAGGAGCCGGGGAGCTGTTTTTT.

V usage is TRBV4-1 and J usage is TRBJ2-7, with D uncertain. The end of the DNA is better explained by TRBJ2-5, so the J call may be wrong. The CDR3 extends over 15 amino acids. Germline V CDR1 and CDR2: MGHRA, YSYEKL. In DNA, the CDR3 is TGCGCCAGCAGCCAAGGTCTTGGGTCTCAAGAGACCCAGTACTTC. Its translation: CASSQGLGSQETQYF.